This TCR beta chain was sequenced in a study of cytomegalovirus exposure and HLA in healthy donors. Study-level information: In terms of ancestry, the Caucasian-associated cluster contained about four fifths of the roughly 400 genotyped donors.

PCR primers comprised 60 Vbeta and 13 Jbeta primers. This table comes from immunoSEQ multiplex PCR, and its TCRdb copy is limited to in-frame clones, with some not included. The top ten hold under 2.5% of the sample, which has 150,000 to 200,000 clones, about 75% seen once. The sample holds a few counts of this clone. Its specificity is unknown. Study-wide findings and caveats: Later analysis identified 15,000 to 20,000 TCR beta sequences associated with HLA alleles, using a false discovery rate threshold of 0.05.

The receptor's source is a female donor in good health and CMV-seronegative. Sequencing was performed on PBMCs.

CDR3 in amino acids: CASSLTVSGSTDTQYF. The CDR3 DNA reads TGTGCCAGCAGCTTAACGGTTAGCGGGAGCACAGATACGCAGTATTTT. The V gene is TRBV7-3, the J gene TRBJ2-3, with 7 nucleotides matching TRBD2. The CDR3 is made up of 16 amino acids. CDR1 SGHTA and CDR2 FQGTGA come from the germline V gene. The V segment lost 0 bases and the J segment 0 bases; nucleotides outside the gene matches: 3. The full variable domain, with the rest looked up from reference TRBV7-3 and TRBJ2-3, is GAGVSQTPSNKVTEKGKYVELRCDPISGHTALYWYRQSLGQGPEFLIYFQGTGAADDSGLPNDRFFAVRPEGSVSTLKIQRTERGDSAVYLCASSLTVSGSTDTQYFGPGTRLTVL.